The clone carrying this TCR beta chain was seen many times. The data are from a study of T cells in Graves' hyperthyroidism and ophthalmopathy. Study context: Peripheral blood collection took place at initial diagnosis, before any treatment.

The diagnoses drew upon clinical symptoms, serum thyroxine and TRAb, thyroid ultrasound and orbital computed tomography. What was amplified from RNA transcripts were TCR beta CDR3 regions. When the TCR CDR3 underwent first-round RT-PCR, the HTBI primer set was used. TCRdb re-analysed the multiplex PCR reads in MiXCR, keeping a single row per CDR3 protein. The sample carries 250,000 or so distinct CDR3 sequences, roughly 15% recorded once. The CDR3 sequence is 16 residues long. V was cut by 5 bases and J by 6 bases, with 20 bases left in between. CDR1 and CDR2 (germline): SEHNR, FQNEAQ (reference sequence).

The sequenced sample was blood. The clonotype originates from a woman aged 45-60 years with Graves' hyperthyroidism that later progressed to Graves' ophthalmopathy. The V call is TRBV7-9, the J call TRBJ2-4; D is perhaps TRBD1 or TRBD2 (5 bases each). In nucleotides, the CDR3 is TGTGCCAGCAGCCCTCGAGAGGGCGGAAGGGGAAACATTCAGTACTTC. Amino acid sequence: CASSPREGGRGNIQYF.